The following is a T cell receptor (beta chain) sequence with its context. CDR1 is SNHLY, CDR2 FYNNEI, per germline. The CDR3 sequence is 14 residues long. V lost 7 bases, J lost 9 bases, and 19 bases lay in between. TCRdb independently ran MiXCR on the 5' RACE reads; one entry per CDR3 protein. Among more than 250,000 distinct CDR3 sequences listed, roughly 8.6% were seen once. The data originate from a study of identical twins. The sample was also linked to a second study, of yellow fever vaccine responses in identical twins.

The chain combines TRBV2 with TRBJ2-1; weak D call: TRBD2 (6 bases). The sequenced material came from memory (CD45RO+) T cells sorted from blood. The clonotype originates from a woman aged 18-29 years in good health. For the CDR3, the DNA is TGTGCCAGCATTTTTGAACTAGTCGGGGGTGAGCAGTTCTTC. This encodes CASIFELVGGEQFF.